This TCR beta chain was captured by sequencing in a study of T cells expressing NK-cell markers. The CDR3 consists of 15 residues. Germline V lookup: CDR1 DFQATT, CDR2 SNEGSKA (reference sequence). Each CDR3 protein gets one entry in TCRdb, which reprocessed the 5' RACE reads and gives no DNA. Across over 100,000 distinct CDR3 sequences, the top ten clones capture around 18% of the sample. Sequencing was performed on blood T cells: a sorted CD56 or NKG2C T cell subset, CD4+ or CD8+ T cells, or bulk PBMC T cells (not recorded which). The genes are TRBV20-1 and TRBJ2-2; TCRdb indicates TRBD1, and absent DNA this call remains unverified. This TCR derives from a woman aged 18 to 75 in good health. This CDR3 is CSAPLLQGDTGELFF.